This T cell receptor beta chain is from a study of post-analysis software for immune sequencing data. Overall study results and limits: A significant reduction in normalized Chao1 diversity was observed in multiple sclerosis patients versus controls. In patients, TRBV5-6, TRBV5-1 and TRBV20-1 belonged to four or five TRBV segments found more frequently than in controls.

The V and J ends lost 6 bases and 3 bases respectively, with 27 bases between them. CDR1 is LGHNT, CDR2 FRNRAP, per germline. This CDR3 comprises 18 residues. A remark on this clonotype: Its antigen remains unknown.

Unique molecular identifiers were built into the TCR beta cDNA libraries. Some 540,000 cDNA molecules were obtained from roughly 1.1 to 9.2 million T cells. TCRdb called the PCR reads again in MiXCR, with one record for every CDR3 protein. The data show about 820,000 distinct CDR3 sequences, approximately 57% seen once. This TCR was sampled from a girl aged 10 to 17 with multiple sclerosis. This chain links TRBV12-5 with TRBJ2-7; the D gene could be TRBD1 or TRBD2 (5 bases each). The sequencing sample was made of blood. Here the CDR3 DNA reads TGTGCTAGTGGCCCGACTCTGGGACGTACCCCAGGGAGCTACGAGCAGTACTTC. Translating gives CASGPTLGRTPGSYEQYF.